This entry concerns a single T cell receptor beta chain. Per germline, CDR1 SGHRS and CDR2 YFSETQ. CDR3 length: 17 residues. The junction had 9 bases not matched to a gene; V was cut back by 0 bases and J by 2 bases. Participants were aged about 18 to 100 years from roughly 26 US areas. Participant-given clinical history determined each cohort assignment. This entry is derived from a study of blood T cell repertoires in COVID-19. Overall study context: Symptom resolution, clearance, or two negative PCRs marked the recovered donors of Cohort 3. Nucleic acid was either cDNA or gDNA, and it came from T cells, B-cell-depleted T cells, or PBMCs.

Assay: immunoSEQ multiplex PCR; the TCRdb copy retains only in-frame clones and omits some. The sample lists a few hundred thousand clones; around 87% were seen once. The clonotype was recovered from a man aged 40-50 years in a cohort exposed to, infected with or recovered from COVID-19 (not recorded which). The sample comprised PBMCs or T cells enriched from blood (not recorded which). The chain couples TRBV5-1 to TRBJ2-3; 7 bases line up with TRBD1. CDR3 region: CASSLVQGVYVTDTQYF. For the CDR3, the DNA is TGCGCCAGCAGCTTGGTTCAGGGGGTGTATGTCACAGATACGCAGTATTTT.